The T cell receptor (beta chain) described here comes from a study of OX40 agonist ivuxolimab in advanced cancers. Study information: Prior anti-PD-1, anti-PD-L1 or anti-CTLA-4 therapy was allowed; over 30% had some.

TCRdb keeps only in-frame clones here, not all; method: immunoSEQ multiplex PCR. The sample includes 55,000 to 65,000 clones, approximately 82% of them seen just once. The CDR3 consists of 14 residues. The germline gives CDR1 MGHRA, CDR2 YSYEKL. V was clipped by 1 base and J by 9 bases, with 15 bases between them. Study observations and caveats: CD8+ T cells averaged more expanded clones than CD4+. CD4+ and CD8+ blood T cells expanded clonally by week 6 at 0.1 to 3.0 mg/kg.

Details on this clone: Antigen unknown.

This sequence joins TRBV4-1 and TRBJ1-2, with D hard to call. The material sequenced was CD4+ or CD8+ T cells sorted from blood, taken in a trial of the OX40 agonist ivuxolimab. This TCR derives from an adult with an advanced solid tumor such as melanoma, head and neck, liver or kidney cancer. CDR3 residues: CASSQVSTYRRYTF. The CDR3 region has the DNA TGCGCCAGCAGCCAAGTGTCCACTTACCGGCGCTACACCTTC.